The 30 T cell receptor beta chains listed next were all sequenced from one sample in a study of blood T cell repertoires in COVID-19. The repertoire was sequenced with immunoSEQ multiplex PCR; TCRdb's copy has only in-frame clones and lacks some. This table has 140,000 to 150,000 clones, 80% to 90% appearing once. Sequenced sample: peripheral blood. The receptors originated from a man in his fifties or sixties with active or convalescent COVID-19.

The chain employs TRBV7-8 and TRBJ2-6; 9 positions agree with TRBD1. CDR1 is SGHVS, CDR2 FQNEAQ, per germline. V lost 3 bases and J lost 4; bases outside the gene matches: 10. This CDR3 has 18 amino acids. The CDR3: CASSFVGTGRIGANVLTF. The CDR3 region has the DNA TGTGCCAGCAGCTTCGTCGGGACAGGGCGCATAGGGGCCAACGTCCTGACTTTC.

The CDR3 is CAISANWSGSSYEQYF. The CDR3 coding sequence is TGTGCCATCAGTGCAAATTGGAGCGGGAGCTCTTACGAGCAGTACTTC. V gene TRBV10-3 combines with J gene TRBJ2-7, with 8 bases that match TRBD2. The CDR3 is 16 amino acids. Germline trimming cut 4 bases from V and 4 bases from J; bases unmatched to any gene: 12. CDR1 and CDR2 (germline): ENHRY, SYGVKD.

The chain recombines TRBV19 with TRBJ1-2, with D perhaps matching TRBD1 (6 bases). Trimming stripped 1 base from V and 2 bases from J, with 8 bases between. The length of the CDR3 is 14 residues. From germline, CDR1 is LNHDA and CDR2 SQIVND (reference sequence). CDR3 in amino acids: CASSIGGTNYGYTF. The DNA of the CDR3 is TGTGCCAGTAGTATAGGGGGGACAAACTATGGCTACACCTTC.

This chain links TRBV5-1 with TRBJ2-7; 8 positions match TRBD1. The CDR3 consists of 14 residues. The trim removed 0 bases at V and 4 bases at J, leaving 3 bases unmatched. The germline V gene has CDR1 SGHRS and CDR2 YFSETQ. The CDR3 here is CASSLVTGGYEQYF. The CDR3 DNA reads as TGCGCCAGCAGCTTGGTAACAGGGGGGTACGAGCAGTACTTC.

The chain carries TRBV28 and TRBJ2-7; D is undetermined. The germline V gene has CDR1 MDHEN and CDR2 SYDVKM. V lost 9 bases and J 6 bases, leaving 15 bases between the germline ends. The CDR3 covers 12 residues. The CDR3 here is CASRSGLFEQYF. CDR3 nucleotide sequence: TGTGCCAGTCGCTCCGGTTTGTTCGAGCAGTACTTC. The variable domain in full, completed from reference TRBV28 and TRBJ2-7, reads DVKVTQSSRYLVKRTGEKVFLECVQDMDHENMFWYRQDPGLGLRLIYFSYDVKMKEKGDIPEGYSVSREKKERFSLILESASTNQTSMYLCASRSGLFEQYFGPGTRLTVT.

This clone was seen once. This sequence joins TRBV9 and TRBJ2-3, with a weak D call TRBD2 (6 bases). Trimming stripped 4 bases from V and 0 bases from J, with 12 bases between. The CDR3 spans 15 residues. Germline CDR1 SGDLS, CDR2 YYNGEE. Here the CDR3 reads CASSPPGTSTDTQYF. Here the CDR3 DNA reads TGTGCCAGCAGCCCCCCCGGGACTAGCACAGATACGCAGTATTTT.

The chain is built from TRBV21-1 and TRBJ1-5. TRBV21-1 is listed as a pseudogene. This CDR3 comprises 16 residues. The CDR3 sequence is CASSKPPFCSNQPQHF. The CDR3 bases are TGTGCCAGCAGCAAACCCCCTTTTTGTAGCAATCAGCCCCAGCATTTT.

This chain uses TRBV4-2 with TRBJ2-7, with 7 bases that match TRBD2. V lost 1 base to trimming and J lost 4 bases; unmatched junction nucleotides: 7. CDR1 and CDR2 from the germline V gene are LGHNA and YNFKEQ. The CDR3 runs 15 residues. CDR3 bases: TGTGCCAGCAGCCAAGTGGCTAGCGGTACATACGAGCAGTACTTC. This encodes CASSQVASGTYEQYF.

The chain combines TRBV19 with TRBJ2-1, with 9 bases identical to TRBD2. Germline V gene lookup returns CDR1 LNHDA and CDR2 SQIVND (reference sequence). J lost 4 bases, V lost 0 bases, and 4 bases had no gene match. The CDR3 covers 16 residues. The CDR3 loop is CASSIEASGIYNEQFF. In DNA form, the CDR3 reads TGTGCCAGTAGTATAGAGGCTAGCGGGATTTACAATGAGCAGTTCTTC.

This clone showed up just once. V usage is TRBV2 and J usage is TRBJ1-3; tentatively, D is TRBD1 (5 bases). V was shortened by 4 bases and J by 3 bases, with 16 bases between the two germline ends. Looked up from germline, CDR1 is SNHLY and CDR2 is FYNNEI. The CDR3 contains 16 residues. CDR3 DNA sequence: TGTGCCAGCAGTGTCGGAGGAGGGGTTGGTGGAAACACCATATATTTT. Amino acid sequence: CASSVGGGVGGNTIYF. Complete variable domain (other parts from reference TRBV2 and TRBJ1-3): EPEVTQTPSHQVTQMGQEVILRCVPISNHLYFYWYRQILGQKVEFLVSFYNNEISEKSEIFDDQFSVERPDGSNFTLKIRSTKLEDSAMYFCASSVGGGVGGNTIYFGEGSWLTVV.

This chain links TRBV18 with TRBJ1-4; TRBD1 is a possible D gene (6 bases). This CDR3 has 13 amino acids. Germline assignment: CDR1 KGHSH and CDR2 LQKENI. Trimming stripped 4 bases from V and 3 bases from J, with 6 bases between. CDR3 DNA sequence: TGTGCCAGCTCACAGGGGGCTAATGAAAAACTGTTTTTT. Protein: CASSQGANEKLFF.

The rearrangement uses TRBV19 and TRBJ2-1, with 9 bases fitting TRBD1. The CDR3 has 14 residues. Germline CDR1 reads LNHDA; CDR2 reads SQIVND (reference sequence). The V segment lost 8 bases and the J segment 6 bases; nucleotides outside the gene matches: 8. The CDR3 protein is CASGTGRRGNEQFF. In DNA form, the CDR3 reads TGTGCCAGTGGGACAGGGAGGCGCGGCAATGAGCAGTTCTTC.

CDR3: CASSRRQGSGNTIYF. CDR3 nucleotide sequence: TGTGCCAGCAGCCGCAGACAGGGATCTGGAAACACCATATATTTT. V is TRBV3-1 (or the pseudogene TRBV3-2) and J is TRBJ1-3, with 7 bases fitting TRBD1. The CDR3 has 15 amino acids. V was clipped by 4 bases and J by 1 base; unmatched bases: 4. Germline V CDR1 and CDR2: LGHDT, YNNKEL (reference sequence).

J is TRBJ2-1 and V is TRBV9, with TRBD1 matching 7 bases. The junction had 5 bases not matched to a gene; V was cut back by 3 bases and J by 2 bases. Germline V gives CDR1 SGDLS, CDR2 YYNGEE. The CDR3 extends over 15 amino acids. In DNA, the CDR3 is TGTGCCAGCAGCGCAGACAGGGCGACCTACAATGAGCAGTTCTTC. Translated, it gives CASSADRATYNEQFF.

The V call is TRBV18, the J call TRBJ2-7; 12 nucleotides align to TRBD2. The CDR3 is 14 residues long. CDR1 KGHSH and CDR2 LQKENI come from the germline V gene. The V gene end was trimmed by 4 bases and the J gene end by 4 bases; junction bases not matched to a gene: 2. For the CDR3, the DNA is TGTGCCAGCTCACAACTAGCGGGAGGATACGAGCAGTACTTC. Encoded protein: CASSQLAGGYEQYF.

This chain connects TRBV19 to TRBJ2-6; TRBD1 matches 7 bases. The CDR3 consists of 17 residues. Germline assignment: CDR1 LNHDA and CDR2 SQIVND (reference sequence). Unmatched junction bases numbered 10, after V lost 6 bases and J lost 2 bases. CDR3 DNA sequence: TGTGCCAGTAGACCGGGACAGAGTCGAACTGGGGCCAACGTCCTGACTTTC. Protein product: CASRPGQSRTGANVLTF.

A note on this clone: At one end, the junction sequence differs from germline, possibly due to a read error. The genes are TRBV12-3 or TRBV12-4 and TRBJ2-7, with 8 bases identical to TRBD2. The CDR3 runs to 12 residues. CDR3 sequence: CASSFGSGKEDF. CDR3 bases: TGTGCCAGCAGTTTTGGTAGCGGGAAAGAGGACTTC.

The V and J genes are TRBV10-3 and TRBJ1-1; D call uncertain. Germline V gene sequence: CDR1 ENHRY, CDR2 SYGVKD. The V and J ends lost 4 bases and 0 bases respectively, with 6 bases between them. The CDR3 is made up of 13 amino acids. DNA for the CDR3: TGTGCCATCAGTGGTGGAGTGAACACTGAAGCTTTCTTT. As protein: CAISGGVNTEAFF.

The V and J genes are TRBV28 and TRBJ1-5; 7 bases match TRBD1. This CDR3 has 13 residues. The ends lost 7 bases at V and 6 bases at J; junction bases unmatched: 6. Germline CDR1 MDHEN, CDR2 SYDVKM. CDR3 bases: TGTGCCAGCATTTCCAGACAGGGTCAGCCCCAGCATTTT. This gives the protein CASISRQGQPQHF.

V usage is TRBV5-1 and J usage is TRBJ2-7; D is perhaps TRBD2 (5 bases). V was clipped by 0 bases and J by 1 base, with 8 bases between them. Germline CDR1 and CDR2: SGHRS and YFSETQ. The CDR3 has 14 amino acids. CDR3 bases: TGCGCCAGCAGCTTGGTGACGGGGTCCTACGAGCAGTACTTC. Protein: CASSLVTGSYEQYF.

The chain uses TRBV18 and TRBJ2-7; tentatively, D is TRBD2 (5 bases). Per germline, CDR1 KGHSH and CDR2 LQKENI. The CDR3 loop spans 15 amino acids. V lost 3 bases to trimming and J lost 2 bases, with 14 bases between them. CDR3 bases: TGTGCCAGCTCACCCCCCCGGGGTGGCACCTACGAGCAGTACTTC. Translation: CASSPPRGGTYEQYF.

The chain has TRBV5-6 and TRBJ2-2; D may be TRBD1 (6 bases). The CDR3 is 14 amino acids. Germline CDR1 SGHDT, CDR2 YYEEEE. Trimming cost V 4 bases and J 3 bases, with 10 bases left between them. CDR3 protein: CASSPTGYTGELFF. The CDR3 DNA is TGTGCCAGCAGCCCGACAGGCTACACCGGGGAGCTGTTTTTT.

This chain links TRBV9 with TRBJ2-3, with 7 bases lining up with TRBD2. The CDR3 is made up of 16 amino acids. Unmatched junction bases numbered 6, after V lost 0 bases and J lost 2 bases. Germline loops: CDR1 SGDLS, CDR2 YYNGEE. The CDR3 region is CASSVGAGVDTDTQYF. In DNA, the CDR3 is TGTGCCAGCAGCGTAGGGGCGGGAGTCGACACAGATACGCAGTATTTT.

The rearrangement links TRBV9 to TRBJ1-5; D uncertain. This CDR3 spans 15 amino acids. The V gene's germline CDR1 is SGDLS and CDR2 YYNGEE. Trimming took off 2 bases at V and 4 bases at J, with 13 bases between the two ends. The CDR3, as DNA: TGTGCCAGCAGCGTCGGGGTCGAGAGGAATCAGCCCCAGCATTTT. This sequence encodes CASSVGVERNQPQHF.

The V gene is TRBV28, the J gene TRBJ1-3; 7 bases agree with TRBD1. V was clipped by 4 bases and J by 4 bases; unmatched bases: 7. This CDR3 has 15 residues. Looked up from germline, CDR1 is MDHEN and CDR2 is SYDVKM. CDR3 amino acids: CASSYPRGNGNTIYF. The CDR3 DNA reads TGTGCCAGCAGTTACCCCAGGGGGAACGGAAACACCATATATTTT. The full variable domain, its missing parts supplied by reference TRBV28 and TRBJ1-3, is DVKVTQSSRYLVKRTGEKVFLECVQDMDHENMFWYRQDPGLGLRLIYFSYDVKMKEKGDIPEGYSVSREKKERFSLILESASTNQTSMYLCASSYPRGNGNTIYFGEGSWLTVV.

The chain recombines TRBV24-1 with TRBJ2-1, with TRBD1 as a possible D gene (5 bases). V lost 4 bases and J lost 6, with 6 bases in between. This CDR3 comprises 12 residues. The germline CDR1 and CDR2 sequences are KGHDR and SFDVKD. The CDR3 loop reads CATSDRVNEQFF. The CDR3, as DNA: TGTGCCACCAGTGACAGGGTCAATGAGCAGTTCTTC.

This clone turned up a few times. This sequence joins TRBV19 and TRBJ1-2, with D unclear. The ends were cut back, 3 bases at V and 9 bases at J, with 14 bases in the middle. Germline CDR1 is LNHDA and CDR2 is SQIVND (reference sequence). The CDR3 is 13 residues long. The CDR3 coding sequence is TGTGCCAGTAGTATTGTGGGCGCGAGCAGCTACACCTTC. Its translation: CASSIVGASSYTF.

The chain uses TRBV28 and TRBJ1-3; TRBD1 aligns across 8 bases. The CDR3 loop spans 14 amino acids. The V gene end was trimmed by 6 bases and the J gene end by 4 bases; junction bases not matched to a gene: 5. Germline loops: CDR1 MDHEN, CDR2 SYDVKM. The CDR3 is CASSPRTGGNTIYF. DNA for the CDR3: TGTGCCAGCAGCCCAAGGACAGGGGGAAACACCATATATTTT.

The rearrangement links TRBV20-1 to TRBJ2-1; 9 nucleotides align to TRBD2. Germline lookup yields CDR1 DFQATT and CDR2 SNEGSKA (reference sequence). CDR3 size: 14 residues. V shed 3 bases, J shed 4 bases, and the junction held 4 bases outside the gene matches. CDR3 in amino acids: CSASSGRGYNEQFF. In DNA, the CDR3 is TGCAGTGCTAGTAGCGGGAGAGGGTACAATGAGCAGTTCTTC.

This clone has only one observation. V is TRBV7-3 and J is TRBJ1-1; no firm D call. From germline, CDR1 is SGHTA and CDR2 FQGTGA. This CDR3 spans 13 amino acids. V was shortened by 2 bases and J by 1 base, with 5 bases between the two germline ends. The CDR3 coding sequence is TGTGCCAGCAGCTTAGGGCAGAACACTGAAGCTTTCTTT. The encoded protein is CASSLGQNTEAFF.